This T cell receptor (beta chain) came from a study of blood T cell repertoires in COVID-19. Profiled with immunoSEQ multiplex PCR; TCRdb holds only in-frame clones, not every one. The data contain fewer than 150,000 clones, more than 75% of them seen just once; the ten biggest clones take up 3% to 3.5%. Germline CDR1 and CDR2: MGHRA and YSYEKL. V gave up 6 bases and J gave up 1 base, with 9 bases separating them. CDR3 length: 13 residues. The TCR originated in a man aged 40-50 years with acute or convalescent COVID-19. Source material: peripheral blood. V and J are TRBV4-1 and TRBJ1-1; TRBD1 might be the D (5 bases). The CDR3 nucleotides read TGCGCCAGCAGTCCGGGGGGGAACACTGAAGCTTTCTTT. Its protein product is CASSPGGNTEAFF.